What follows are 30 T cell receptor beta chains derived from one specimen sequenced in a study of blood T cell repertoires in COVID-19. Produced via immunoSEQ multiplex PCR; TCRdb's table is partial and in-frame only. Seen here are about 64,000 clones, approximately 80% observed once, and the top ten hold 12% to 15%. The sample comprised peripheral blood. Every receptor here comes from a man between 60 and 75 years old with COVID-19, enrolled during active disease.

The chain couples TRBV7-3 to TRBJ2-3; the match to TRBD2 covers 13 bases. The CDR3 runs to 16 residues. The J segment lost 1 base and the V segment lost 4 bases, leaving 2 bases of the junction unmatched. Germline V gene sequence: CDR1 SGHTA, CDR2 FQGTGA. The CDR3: CASSSGLAGRTDTQYF. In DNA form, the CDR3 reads TGTGCCAGCAGCTCGGGACTAGCGGGACGCACAGATACGCAGTATTTT.

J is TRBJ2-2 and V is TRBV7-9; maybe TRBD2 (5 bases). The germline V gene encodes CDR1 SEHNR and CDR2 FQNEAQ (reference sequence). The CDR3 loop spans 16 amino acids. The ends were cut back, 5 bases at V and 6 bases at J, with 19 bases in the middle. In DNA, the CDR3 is TGTGCCAGCAGCCCAGCGGTCCCGGAAGGAGCCGGGGAGCTGTTTTTT. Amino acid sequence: CASSPAVPEGAGELFF.

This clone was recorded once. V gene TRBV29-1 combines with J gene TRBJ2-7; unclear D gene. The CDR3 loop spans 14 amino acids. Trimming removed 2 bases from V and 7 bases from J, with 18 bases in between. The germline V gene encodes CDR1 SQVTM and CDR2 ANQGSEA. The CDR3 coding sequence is TGCAGCGTTGAACCTCCCAATCGGCCCGGGGAGCAGTACTTC. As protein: CSVEPPNRPGEQYF.

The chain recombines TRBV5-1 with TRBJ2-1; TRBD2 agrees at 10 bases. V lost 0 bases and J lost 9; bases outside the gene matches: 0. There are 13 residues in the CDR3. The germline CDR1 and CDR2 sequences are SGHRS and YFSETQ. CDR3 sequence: CASSLGLAGEQFF. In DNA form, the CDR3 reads TGCGCCAGCAGCTTGGGACTAGCGGGTGAGCAGTTCTTC.

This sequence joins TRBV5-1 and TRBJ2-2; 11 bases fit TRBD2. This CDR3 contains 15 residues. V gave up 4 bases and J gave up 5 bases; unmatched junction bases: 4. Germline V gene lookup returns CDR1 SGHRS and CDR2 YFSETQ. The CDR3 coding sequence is TGCGCCAGCAGCGATAGGACTAGCGGGACCGGGGAGCTGTTTTTT. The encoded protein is CASSDRTSGTGELFF.

CDR3 sequence reads: CASSAGQFRETQYF. In nucleotides, the CDR3 is TGTGCCAGCAGTGCGGGACAATTCCGAGAGACCCAGTACTTC. V gene TRBV2 combines with J gene TRBJ2-5; D perhaps matches TRBD1 (6 bases). V was pared by 4 bases and J by 4 bases, with 13 bases between. This CDR3 comprises 14 residues. Germline CDR1 SNHLY, CDR2 FYNNEI.

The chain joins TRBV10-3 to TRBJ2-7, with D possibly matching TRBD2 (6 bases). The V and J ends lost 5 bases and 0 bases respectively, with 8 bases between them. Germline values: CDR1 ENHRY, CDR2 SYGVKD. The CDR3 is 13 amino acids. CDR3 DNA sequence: TGTGCCATCAGTCCGGGAGACTCCTACGAGCAGTACTTC. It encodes CAISPGDSYEQYF.

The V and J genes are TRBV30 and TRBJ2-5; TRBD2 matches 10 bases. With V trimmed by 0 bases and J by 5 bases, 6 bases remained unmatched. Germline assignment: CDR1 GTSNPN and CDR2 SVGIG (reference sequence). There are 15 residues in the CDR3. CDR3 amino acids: CAWSVKAGGPETQYF. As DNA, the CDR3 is TGTGCCTGGAGTGTAAAAGCGGGAGGGCCGGAGACCCAGTACTTC. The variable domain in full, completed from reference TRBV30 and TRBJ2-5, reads SQTIHQWPATLVQPVGSPLSLECTVEGTSNPNLYWYRQAAGRGLQLLFYSVGIGQISSEVPQNLSASRPQDRQFILSSKKLLLSDSGFYLCAWSVKAGGPETQYFGPGTRLLVL.

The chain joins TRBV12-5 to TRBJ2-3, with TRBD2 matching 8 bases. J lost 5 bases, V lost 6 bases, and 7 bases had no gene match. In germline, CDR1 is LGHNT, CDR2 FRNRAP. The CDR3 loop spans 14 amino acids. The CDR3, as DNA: TGTGCTAGTGGCCCGACTAGCGCGATAGATACGCAGTATTTT. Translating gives CASGPTSAIDTQYF.

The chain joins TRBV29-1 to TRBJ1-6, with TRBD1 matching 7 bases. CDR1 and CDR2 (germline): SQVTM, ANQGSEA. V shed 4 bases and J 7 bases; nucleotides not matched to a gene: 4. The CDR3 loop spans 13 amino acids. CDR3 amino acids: CSVGQGPNSPLHF. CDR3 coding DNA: TGCAGCGTTGGACAGGGCCCGAATTCACCCCTCCACTTT.

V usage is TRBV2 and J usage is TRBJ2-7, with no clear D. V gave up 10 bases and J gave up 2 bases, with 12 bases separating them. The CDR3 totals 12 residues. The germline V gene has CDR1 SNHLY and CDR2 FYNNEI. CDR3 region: CATQVAPYEQYF. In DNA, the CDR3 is TGTGCCACCCAAGTGGCTCCCTACGAGCAGTACTTC.

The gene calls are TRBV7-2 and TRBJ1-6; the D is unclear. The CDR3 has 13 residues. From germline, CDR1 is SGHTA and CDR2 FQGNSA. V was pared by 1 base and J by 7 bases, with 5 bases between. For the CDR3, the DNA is TGTGCCAGCAGCTTAGTTGGCAATTCACCCCTCCACTTT. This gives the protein CASSLVGNSPLHF. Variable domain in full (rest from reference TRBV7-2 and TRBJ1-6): GAGVSQSPSNKVTEKGKDVELRCDPISGHTALYWYRQSLGQGLEFLIYFQGNSAPDKSGLPSDRFSAERTGGSVSTLTIQRTQQEDSAVYLCASSLVGNSPLHFGNGTRLTVT.

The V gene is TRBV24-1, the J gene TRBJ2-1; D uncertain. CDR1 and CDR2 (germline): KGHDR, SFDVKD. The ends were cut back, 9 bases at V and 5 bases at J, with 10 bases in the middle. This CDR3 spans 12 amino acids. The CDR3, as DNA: TGTGCCACCCGGCGACGGGACAATGAGCAGTTCTTC. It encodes CATRRRDNEQFF.

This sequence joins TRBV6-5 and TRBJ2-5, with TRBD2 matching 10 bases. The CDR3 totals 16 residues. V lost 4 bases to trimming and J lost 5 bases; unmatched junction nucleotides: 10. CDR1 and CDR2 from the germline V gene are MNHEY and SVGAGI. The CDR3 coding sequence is TGTGCCAGCAGTTGGCGGCTAGCGGGGGCACGGGAGACCCAGTACTTC. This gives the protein CASSWRLAGARETQYF.

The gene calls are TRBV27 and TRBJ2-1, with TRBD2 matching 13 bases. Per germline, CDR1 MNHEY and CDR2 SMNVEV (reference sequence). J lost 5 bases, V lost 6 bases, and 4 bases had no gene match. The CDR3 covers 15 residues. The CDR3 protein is CASSKLAGGNNEQFF. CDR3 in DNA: TGTGCCAGCAGCAAACTAGCGGGGGGGAACAATGAGCAGTTCTTC.

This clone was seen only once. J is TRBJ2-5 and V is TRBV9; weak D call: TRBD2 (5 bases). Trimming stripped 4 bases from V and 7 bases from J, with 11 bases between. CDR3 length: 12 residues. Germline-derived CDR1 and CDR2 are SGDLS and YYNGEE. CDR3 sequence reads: CASSPVSGTQYF. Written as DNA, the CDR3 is TGTGCCAGCAGCCCCGTCAGCGGGACCCAGTACTTC.

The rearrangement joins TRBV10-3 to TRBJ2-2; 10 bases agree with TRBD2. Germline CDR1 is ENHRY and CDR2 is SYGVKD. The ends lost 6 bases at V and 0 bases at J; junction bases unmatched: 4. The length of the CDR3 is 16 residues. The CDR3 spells CAIRLGLASNTGELFF. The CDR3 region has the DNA TGTGCCATCAGGTTGGGACTAGCGTCGAACACCGGGGAGCTGTTTTTT.

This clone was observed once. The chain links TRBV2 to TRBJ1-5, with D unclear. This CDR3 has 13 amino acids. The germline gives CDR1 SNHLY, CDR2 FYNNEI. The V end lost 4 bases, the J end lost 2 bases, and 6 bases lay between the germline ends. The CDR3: CASSVGGNQPQHF. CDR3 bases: TGTGCCAGCAGTGTGGGCGGCAATCAGCCCCAGCATTTT. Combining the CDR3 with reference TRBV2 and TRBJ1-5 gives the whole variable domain EPEVTQTPSHQVTQMGQEVILRCVPISNHLYFYWYRQILGQKVEFLVSFYNNEISEKSEIFDDQFSVERPDGSNFTLKIRSTKLEDSAMYFCASSVGGNQPQHFGDGTRLSIL.

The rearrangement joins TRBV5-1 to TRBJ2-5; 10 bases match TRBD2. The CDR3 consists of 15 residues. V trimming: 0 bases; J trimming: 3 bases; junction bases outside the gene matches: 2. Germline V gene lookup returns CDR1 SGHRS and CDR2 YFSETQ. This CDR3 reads CASSLAGTSEETQYF. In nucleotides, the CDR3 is TGCGCCAGCAGCTTGGCGGGGACTAGCGAAGAGACCCAGTACTTC. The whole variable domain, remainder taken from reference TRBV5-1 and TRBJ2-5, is KAGVTQTPRYLIKTRGQQVTLSCSPISGHRSVSWYQQTPGQGLQFLFEYFSETQRNKGNFPGRFSGRQFSNSRSEMNVSTLELGDSALYLCASSLAGTSEETQYFGPGTRLLVL.

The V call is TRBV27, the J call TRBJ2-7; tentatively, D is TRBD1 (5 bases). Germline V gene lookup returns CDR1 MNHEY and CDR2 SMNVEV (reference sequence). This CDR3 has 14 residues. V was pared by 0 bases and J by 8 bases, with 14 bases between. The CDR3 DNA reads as TGTGCCAGCAGTTTATCGGGCCCTACAGGAAAGCAGTACTTC. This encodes CASSLSGPTGKQYF.

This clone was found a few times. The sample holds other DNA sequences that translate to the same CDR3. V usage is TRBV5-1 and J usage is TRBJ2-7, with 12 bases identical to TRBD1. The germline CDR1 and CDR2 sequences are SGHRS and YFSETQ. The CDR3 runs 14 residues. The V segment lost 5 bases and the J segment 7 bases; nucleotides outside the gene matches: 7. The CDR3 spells CASSPGQGAYEQYF. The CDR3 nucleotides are TGCGCCAGCAGTCCGGGACAGGGGGCTTATGAGCAGTACTTC.

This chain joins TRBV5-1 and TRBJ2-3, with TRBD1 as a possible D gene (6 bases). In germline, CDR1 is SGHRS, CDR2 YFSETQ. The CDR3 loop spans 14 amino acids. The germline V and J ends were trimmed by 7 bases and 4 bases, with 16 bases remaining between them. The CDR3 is CASLDTPGADTQYF. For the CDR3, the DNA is TGCGCCAGCCTGGACACCCCAGGGGCAGATACGCAGTATTTT. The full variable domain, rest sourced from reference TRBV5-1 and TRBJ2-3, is KAGVTQTPRYLIKTRGQQVTLSCSPISGHRSVSWYQQTPGQGLQFLFEYFSETQRNKGNFPGRFSGRQFSNSRSEMNVSTLELGDSALYLCASLDTPGADTQYFGPGTRLTVL.

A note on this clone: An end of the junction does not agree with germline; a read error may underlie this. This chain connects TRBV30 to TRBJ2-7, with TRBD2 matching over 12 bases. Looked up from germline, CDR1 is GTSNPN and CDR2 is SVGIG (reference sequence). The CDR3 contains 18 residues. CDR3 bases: TGTGCCTGGAGTTCCACTGCTAGCGGGAGGGCCGTCTCCCACGAGCAGTACTTC. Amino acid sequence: CAWSSTASGRAVSHEQYF.

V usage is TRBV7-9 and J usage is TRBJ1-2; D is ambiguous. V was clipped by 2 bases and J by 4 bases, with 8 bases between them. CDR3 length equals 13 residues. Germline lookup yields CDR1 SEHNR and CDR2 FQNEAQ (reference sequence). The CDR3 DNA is TGTGCCAGCAGCTTAACTTATCTCTATGGCTACACCTTC. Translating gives CASSLTYLYGYTF. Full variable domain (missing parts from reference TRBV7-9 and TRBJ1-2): DTGVSQNPRHKITKRGQNVTFRCDPISEHNRLYWYRQTLGQGPEFLTYFQNEAQLEKSRLLSDRFSAERPKGSFSTLEIQRTEQGDSAMYLCASSLTYLYGYTFGSGTRLTVV.

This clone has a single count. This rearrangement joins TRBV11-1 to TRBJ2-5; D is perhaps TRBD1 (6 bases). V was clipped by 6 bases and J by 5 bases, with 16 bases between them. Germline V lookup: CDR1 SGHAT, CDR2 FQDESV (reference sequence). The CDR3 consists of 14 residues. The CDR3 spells CASSYRAPVETQYF. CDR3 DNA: TGTGCCAGCAGTTACAGGGCCCCGGTGGAGACCCAGTACTTC.

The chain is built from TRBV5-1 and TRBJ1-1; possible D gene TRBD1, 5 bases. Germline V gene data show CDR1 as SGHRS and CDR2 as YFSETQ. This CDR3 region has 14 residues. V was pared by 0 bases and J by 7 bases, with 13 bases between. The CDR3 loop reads CASSLVGREGEAFF. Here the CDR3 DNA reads TGCGCCAGCAGCTTGGTAGGCAGGGAGGGTGAAGCTTTCTTT.

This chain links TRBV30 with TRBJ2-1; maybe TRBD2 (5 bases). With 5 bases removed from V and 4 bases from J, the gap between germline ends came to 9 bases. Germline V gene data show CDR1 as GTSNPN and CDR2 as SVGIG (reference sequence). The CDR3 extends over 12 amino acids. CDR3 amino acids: CAWRGYYNEQFF. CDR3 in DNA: TGTGCCTGGCGCGGGTATTACAATGAGCAGTTCTTC.

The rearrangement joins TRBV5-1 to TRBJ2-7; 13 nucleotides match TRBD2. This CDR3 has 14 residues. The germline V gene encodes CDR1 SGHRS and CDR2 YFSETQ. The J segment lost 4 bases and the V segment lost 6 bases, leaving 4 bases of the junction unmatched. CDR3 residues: CASTRTSGSYEQYF. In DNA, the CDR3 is TGCGCCAGCACCCGGACTAGCGGGAGTTACGAGCAGTACTTC.

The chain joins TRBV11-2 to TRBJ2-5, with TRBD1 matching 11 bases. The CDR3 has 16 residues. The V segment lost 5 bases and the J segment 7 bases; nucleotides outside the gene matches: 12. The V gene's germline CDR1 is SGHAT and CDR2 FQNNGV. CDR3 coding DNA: TGTGCCAGCAGCCCTGGTCGTGGGGGACAGGGGGGGACCCAGTACTTC. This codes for CASSPGRGGQGGTQYF.

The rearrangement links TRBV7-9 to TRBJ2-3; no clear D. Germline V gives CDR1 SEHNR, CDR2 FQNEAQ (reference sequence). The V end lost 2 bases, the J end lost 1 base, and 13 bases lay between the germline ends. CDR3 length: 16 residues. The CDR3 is CASSLQHSSGTDTQYF. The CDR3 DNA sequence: TGTGCCAGCAGCTTACAGCATTCAAGCGGCACAGATACGCAGTATTTT.